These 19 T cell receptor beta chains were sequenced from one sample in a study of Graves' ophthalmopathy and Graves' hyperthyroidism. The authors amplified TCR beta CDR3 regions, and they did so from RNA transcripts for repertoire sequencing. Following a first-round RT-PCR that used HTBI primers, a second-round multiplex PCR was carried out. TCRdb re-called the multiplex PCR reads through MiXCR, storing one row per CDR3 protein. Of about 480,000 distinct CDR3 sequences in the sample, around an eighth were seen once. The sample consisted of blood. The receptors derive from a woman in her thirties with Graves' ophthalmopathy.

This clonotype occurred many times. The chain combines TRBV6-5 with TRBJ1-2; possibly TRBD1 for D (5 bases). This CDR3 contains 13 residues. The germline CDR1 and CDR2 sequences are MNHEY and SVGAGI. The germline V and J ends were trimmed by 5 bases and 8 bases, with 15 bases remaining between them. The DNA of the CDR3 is TGTGCCAGCAGTCCTATGGGGGAAGGGGGCTACACCTTC. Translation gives CASSPMGEGGYTF.

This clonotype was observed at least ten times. The CDR3 loop reads CASSLGAEFYGYTF. The DNA for the CDR3 is TGTGCCAGCAGTTTAGGGGCAGAGTTCTATGGCTACACCTTC. The chain uses TRBV12-3 or TRBV12-4 and TRBJ1-2; no clear D. With 1 base removed from V and 4 bases from J, the gap between germline ends came to 10 bases. The CDR3 totals 14 residues.

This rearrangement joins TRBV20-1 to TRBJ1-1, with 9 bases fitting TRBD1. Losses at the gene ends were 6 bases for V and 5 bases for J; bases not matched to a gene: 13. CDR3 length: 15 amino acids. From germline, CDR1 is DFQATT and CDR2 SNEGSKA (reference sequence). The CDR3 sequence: CSADGTGTYWTEAFF. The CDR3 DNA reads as TGCAGTGCCGACGGGACAGGGACATATTGGACTGAAGCTTTCTTT.

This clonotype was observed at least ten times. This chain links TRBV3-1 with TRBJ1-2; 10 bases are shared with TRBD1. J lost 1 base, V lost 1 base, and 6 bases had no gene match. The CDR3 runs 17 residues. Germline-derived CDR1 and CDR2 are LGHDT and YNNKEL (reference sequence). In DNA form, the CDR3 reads TGTGCCAGCAGCCAAGTCGGTGGGACAGGGGATAACTATGGCTACACCTTC. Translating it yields CASSQVGGTGDNYGYTF.

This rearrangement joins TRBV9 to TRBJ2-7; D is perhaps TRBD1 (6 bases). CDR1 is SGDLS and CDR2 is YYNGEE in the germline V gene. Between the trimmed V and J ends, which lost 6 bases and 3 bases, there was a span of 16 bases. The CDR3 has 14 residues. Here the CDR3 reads CASTPGTSNYEQYF. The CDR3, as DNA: TGTGCCAGCACTCCCGGGACATCTAACTACGAGCAGTACTTC. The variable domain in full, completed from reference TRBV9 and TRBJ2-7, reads DSGVTQTPKHLITATGQRVTLRCSPRSGDLSVYWYQQSLDQGLQFLIQYYNGEERAKGNILERFSAQQFPDLHSELNLSSLELGDSALYFCASTPGTSNYEQYFGPGTRLTVT.

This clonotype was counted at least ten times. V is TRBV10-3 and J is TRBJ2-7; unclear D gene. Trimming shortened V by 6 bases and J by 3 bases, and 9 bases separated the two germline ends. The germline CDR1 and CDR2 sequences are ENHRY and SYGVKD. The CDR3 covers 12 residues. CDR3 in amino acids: CAISGPLYEQYF. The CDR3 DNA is TGTGCCATCAGCGGACCCCTCTACGAGCAGTACTTC.

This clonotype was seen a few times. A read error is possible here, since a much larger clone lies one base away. The CDR3 bases are TGTGCCAGCAGCTTAGGACTGGCGGGGGAGCAGTGCTTC. This sequence encodes CASSLGLAGEQCF. The rearrangement links TRBV11-1 to TRBJ2-7, with TRBD2 identical over 7 bases. Germline CDR1 reads SGHAT; CDR2 reads FQDESV (reference sequence). This CDR3 region has 13 residues.

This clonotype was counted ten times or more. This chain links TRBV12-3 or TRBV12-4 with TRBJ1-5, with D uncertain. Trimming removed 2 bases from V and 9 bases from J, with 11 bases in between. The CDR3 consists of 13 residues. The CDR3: CASSLRPSGPQHF. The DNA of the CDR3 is TGTGCCAGCAGTTTACGGCCCAGCGGGCCCCAGCATTTT.

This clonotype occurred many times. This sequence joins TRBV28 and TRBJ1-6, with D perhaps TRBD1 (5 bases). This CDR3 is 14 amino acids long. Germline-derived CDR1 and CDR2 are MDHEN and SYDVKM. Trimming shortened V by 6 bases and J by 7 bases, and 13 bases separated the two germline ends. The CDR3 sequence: CASRCGTENSPLHF. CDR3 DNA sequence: TGTGCCAGCAGATGCGGGACGGAAAATTCACCCCTCCACTTT. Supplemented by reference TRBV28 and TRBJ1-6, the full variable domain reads DVKVTQSSRYLVKRTGEKVFLECVQDMDHENMFWYRQDPGLGLRLIYFSYDVKMKEKGDIPEGYSVSREKKERFSLILESASTNQTSMYLCASRCGTENSPLHFGNGTRLTVT.

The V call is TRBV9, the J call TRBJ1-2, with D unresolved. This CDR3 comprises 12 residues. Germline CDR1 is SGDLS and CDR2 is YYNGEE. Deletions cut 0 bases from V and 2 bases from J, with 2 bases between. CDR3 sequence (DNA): TGTGCCAGCAGCGTAGTAAACTATGGCTACACCTTC. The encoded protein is CASSVVNYGYTF.

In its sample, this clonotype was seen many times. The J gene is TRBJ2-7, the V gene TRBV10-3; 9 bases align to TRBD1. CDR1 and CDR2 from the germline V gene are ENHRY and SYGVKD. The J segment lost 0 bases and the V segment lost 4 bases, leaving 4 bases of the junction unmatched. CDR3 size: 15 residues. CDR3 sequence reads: CAISAPGQGSYEQYF. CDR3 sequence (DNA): TGTGCCATCAGTGCCCCGGGACAGGGCTCCTACGAGCAGTACTTC.

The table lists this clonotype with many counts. The DNA of the CDR3 is TGTGCCAGCAGCTCGGGGAATCAGCCCCAGCATTTT. This gives the protein CASSSGNQPQHF. The chain links TRBV27 to TRBJ1-5; D gene uncertain. Trimming stripped 6 bases from V and 4 bases from J, with 7 bases between. Germline V CDR1 and CDR2: MNHEY, SMNVEV (reference sequence). This CDR3 is built from 12 residues.

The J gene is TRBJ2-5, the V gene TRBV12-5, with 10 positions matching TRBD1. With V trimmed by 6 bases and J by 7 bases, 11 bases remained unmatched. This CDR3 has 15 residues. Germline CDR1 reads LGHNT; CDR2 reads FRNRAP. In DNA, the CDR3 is TGTGCTAGTGGCTCCCTCGACAGGGGGCACGGGACCCAGTACTTC. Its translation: CASGSLDRGHGTQYF.

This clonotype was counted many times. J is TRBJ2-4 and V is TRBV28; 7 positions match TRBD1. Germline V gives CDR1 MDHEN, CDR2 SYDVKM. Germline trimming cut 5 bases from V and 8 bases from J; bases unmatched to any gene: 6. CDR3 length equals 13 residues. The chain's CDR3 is CASSQGVEYIQYF. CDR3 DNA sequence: TGTGCCAGCAGTCAGGGGGTAGAATACATTCAGTACTTC.

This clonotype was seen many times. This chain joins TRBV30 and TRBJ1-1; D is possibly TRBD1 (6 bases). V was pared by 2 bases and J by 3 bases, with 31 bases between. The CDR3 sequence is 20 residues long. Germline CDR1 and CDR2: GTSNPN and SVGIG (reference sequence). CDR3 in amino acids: CAWSPPAFLSQGWFYTEAFF. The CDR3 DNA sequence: TGTGCCTGGAGTCCTCCCGCTTTCCTTTCACAGGGATGGTTTTACACTGAAGCTTTCTTT.

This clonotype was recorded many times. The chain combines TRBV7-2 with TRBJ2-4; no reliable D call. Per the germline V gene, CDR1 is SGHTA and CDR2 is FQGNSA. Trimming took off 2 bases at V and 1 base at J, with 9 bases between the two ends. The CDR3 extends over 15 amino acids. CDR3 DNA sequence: TGTGCCAGCAGCTTAAGGGCAGTGGCCAAAAACATTCAGTACTTC. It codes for CASSLRAVAKNIQYF. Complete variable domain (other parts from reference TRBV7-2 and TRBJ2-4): GAGVSQSPSNKVTEKGKDVELRCDPISGHTALYWYRQSLGQGLEFLIYFQGNSAPDKSGLPSDRFSAERTGGSVSTLTIQRTQQEDSAVYLCASSLRAVAKNIQYFGAGTRLSVL.

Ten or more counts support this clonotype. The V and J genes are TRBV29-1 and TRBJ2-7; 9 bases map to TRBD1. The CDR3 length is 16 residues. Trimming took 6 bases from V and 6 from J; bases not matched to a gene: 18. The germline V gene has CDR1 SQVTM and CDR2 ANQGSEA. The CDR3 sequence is CSVIPGQGRTLGEQYF. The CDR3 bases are TGCAGCGTCATTCCGGGACAGGGAAGAACCCTGGGCGAGCAGTACTTC.

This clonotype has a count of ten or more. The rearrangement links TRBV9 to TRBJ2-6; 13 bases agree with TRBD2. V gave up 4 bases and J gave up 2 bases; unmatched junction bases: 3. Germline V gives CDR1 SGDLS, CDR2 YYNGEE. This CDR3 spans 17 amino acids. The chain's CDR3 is CASSLGLAGAGANVLTF. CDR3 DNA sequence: TGTGCCAGCAGCCTTGGACTAGCGGGGGCTGGGGCCAACGTCCTGACTTTC. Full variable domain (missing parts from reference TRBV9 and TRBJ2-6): DSGVTQTPKHLITATGQRVTLRCSPRSGDLSVYWYQQSLDQGLQFLIQYYNGEERAKGNILERFSAQQFPDLHSELNLSSLELGDSALYFCASSLGLAGAGANVLTFGAGSRLTVL.

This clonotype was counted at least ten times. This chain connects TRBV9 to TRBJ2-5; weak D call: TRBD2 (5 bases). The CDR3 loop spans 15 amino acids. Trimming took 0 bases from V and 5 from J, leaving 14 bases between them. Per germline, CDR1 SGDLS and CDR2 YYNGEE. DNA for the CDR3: TGTGCCAGCAGCGTAGGGGCTAGCCCTCGGGAGACCCAGTACTTC. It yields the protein CASSVGASPRETQYF.